The next 3 T cell receptor beta chains were all read from a single sample in a study of identifying expanded T cells in peripheral blood. Libraries were prepared by immunoSEQ multiplex PCR; TCRdb keeps only in-frame clonotypes and omits some of them. This table has tens of thousands of clones, around 87% appearing once. Input material: blood. These receptors were collected from a person aged 18 to 75 in good health.

The chain combines TRBV5-5 with TRBJ1-5; perhaps TRBD1 as D (5 bases). Trimming took off 5 bases at V and 3 bases at J, with 15 bases between the two ends. CDR3 length: 15 residues. Germline lookup yields CDR1 SGHKS and CDR2 YYEKEE (reference sequence). The CDR3 loop is CASSSGTAFNQPQHF. Written as DNA, the CDR3 is TGTGCCAGCAGTTCCGGGACGGCTTTCAATCAGCCCCAGCATTTT. Full variable domain (outside the CDR3, taken from reference TRBV5-5 and TRBJ1-5): DAGVTQSPTHLIKTRGQQVTLRCSPISGHKSVSWYQQVLGQGPQFIFQYYEKEERGRGNFPDRFSARQFPNYSSELNVNALLLGDSALYLCASSSGTAFNQPQHFGDGTRLSIL.

The genes are TRBV30 and TRBJ1-5; D not certain. The CDR3 length is 13 residues. CDR1 and CDR2 (germline): GTSNPN, SVGIG (reference sequence). With 1 base removed from V and 9 bases from J, the gap between germline ends came to 13 bases. The CDR3 sequence is CAWSATTPGPQHF. The CDR3 nucleotides are TGTGCCTGGAGTGCCACCACTCCCGGGCCCCAGCATTTT.

CDR3 in DNA: TGTGCCAGCAGTGCCGGACCGGGGGGCACAGATACGCAGTATTTT. Translating it yields CASSAGPGGTDTQYF. The rearrangement links TRBV6-4 to TRBJ2-3; weak D call: TRBD2 (6 bases). Trimming removed 4 bases at V and 1 base at J, with 12 bases between. Germline V gene data show CDR1 as MRHNA and CDR2 as SNTAGT. There are 15 residues in the CDR3.